This TCR beta chain originates from a study of CD8+CD57+ T cells in acquired aplastic anemia. Trimming stripped 6 bases from V and 9 bases from J, with 14 bases between. The CDR3 is 13 residues long. In germline, CDR1 is SGHDN, CDR2 FVKESK. In its sample, this clonotype was seen many times. Using genomic DNA as the template, TCR beta VDJ and CDR3 profiling was carried out. TCRdb itself ran the reads through MiXCR, one entry per CDR3 protein. The sample includes 260,000 or so distinct CDR3 sequences, about 44% of them seen just once. All sequencing subjects had displayed CD8+CD57+ cell expansion on flow cytometry.

This TCR was recovered from a human donor with aplastic anemia. The rearrangement links TRBV14 to TRBJ2-2; D might be TRBD1 (7 bases). The source material was sorted CD4+, CD8+, or CD8+CD57+ T cells (not recorded which) from PBMCs. The CDR3 coding sequence is TGTGCCAGCAGTCAGGGGGGCGTGCGGGAGCTGTTTTTT. Protein sequence: CASSQGGVRELFF.